The present entry profiles one T cell receptor (beta chain) with its context. Its antigen is not identified. Germline CDR1 is GTSNPN and CDR2 is SVGIG (reference sequence). J gave up 3 bases and V 4 bases, and 11 bases lay outside the gene matches. CDR3 length: 15 amino acids. This sample is drawn from a study of OX40 agonist ivuxolimab in advanced cancers. Study at large: Treatment of patients was with ivuxolimab, an agonistic anti-OX40 (CD134) antibody. Three patients responded partially, comprising one with hepatocellular carcinoma and two with cutaneous melanoma. Antecedent anti-PD-1, anti-PD-L1 or anti-CTLA-4 therapy was permissible, with roughly 36% having received some. Notes on the study in general: The study did not work out the antigen specificity of the expanded peripheral T cells.

Libraries were prepared by immunoSEQ multiplex PCR; TCRdb keeps only in-frame clonotypes and omits some of them. The sample has 53,000 or so clones; about four fifths are singletons. The source of this sequence is an adult with an advanced solid tumor such as melanoma, head and neck, liver or kidney cancer. Material: CD4+ or CD8+ T cells sorted from blood, obtained in a trial of the OX40 agonist ivuxolimab. The chain employs TRBV30 and TRBJ1-2; 7 bases line up with TRBD1. CDR3 sequence reads: CAWNLGTAIHYGYTF. The CDR3 DNA reads TGTGCCTGGAACCTCGGGACAGCAATCCACTATGGCTACACCTTC.